This is a list of T cell receptor beta chains from one sample in a study of blood T cell repertoires in COVID-19. Profiling relied on immunoSEQ multiplex PCR, and the TCRdb table lists in-frame clones only, not all of them. Of approximately 190,000 clones detected, about 85% appear once; the ten largest clones hold around 23%. The sample consisted of PBMCs or T cells enriched from blood (not recorded which). The origin of the receptors is a woman in her thirties or forties in a cohort exposed to, infected with or recovered from COVID-19 (not recorded which). CDR3s include the opening cysteine and the closing phenylalanine or tryptophan. Each record gives: CDR3 protein, CDR3 DNA, D gene, clone size, V gene, J gene. A D gene is named only where the DNA matches it firmly. Clone size is given for some rows only: seen once, a few or many times, or a class if the clone is expanded.

CDR3 protein: CASSVAGGTADTQYF; CDR3 DNA: TGTGCCAGCAGTGTGGCGGGGGGTACGGCAGATACGCAGTATTTT; D gene: TRBD2; clone size: .; V gene: TRBV2; J gene: TRBJ2-3
CDR3 protein: CASSLSSTGRGNQPQHF; CDR3 DNA: TGTGCCAGCAGTTTATCGAGTACAGGGAGGGGCAATCAGCCCCAGCATTTT; D gene: .; clone size: few; V gene: TRBV27; J gene: TRBJ1-5
CDR3 protein: CASSPHGDVEAFF; CDR3 DNA: TGTGCCAGTAGTCCCCATGGAGACGTTGAAGCTTTCTTT; D gene: .; clone size: .; V gene: TRBV19; J gene: TRBJ1-1
CDR3 protein: CASGRGTGELFF; CDR3 DNA: TGTGCCAGCGGTCGGGGGACCGGGGAGCTGTTTTTT; D gene: .; clone size: .; V gene: TRBV27; J gene: TRBJ2-2
CDR3 protein: CASSLSGGPRHF; CDR3 DNA: TGTGCCAGCAGCTTAAGCGGGGGGCCCCGACACTTC; D gene: TRBD2; clone size: .; V gene: TRBV7-2; J gene: TRBJ2-7
CDR3 protein: CASSAHKPAVHSYNEQFF; CDR3 DNA: TGTGCCAGCAGCGCCCACAAACCGGCGGTTCACTCCTACAATGAGCAGTTCTTC; D gene: .; clone size: .; V gene: TRBV9; J gene: TRBJ2-1
CDR3 protein: CASSLDVASGASLAYEQYF; CDR3 DNA: TGTGCCAGCAGCTTAGATGTGGCTAGCGGGGCCTCGTTGGCCTACGAGCAGTACTTC; D gene: TRBD2; clone size: .; V gene: TRBV11-3; J gene: TRBJ2-7
CDR3 protein: CASSEQSNQPQHF; CDR3 DNA: TGCGCCAGCAGCGAACAGAGCAATCAGCCCCAGCATTTT; D gene: .; clone size: .; V gene: TRBV5-1; J gene: TRBJ1-5
CDR3 protein: CASSESRGIGGYTF; CDR3 DNA: TGTGCCAGCAGTGAATCAAGGGGGATTGGTGGCTACACCTTC; D gene: .; clone size: .; V gene: TRBV25-1; J gene: TRBJ1-2
CDR3 protein: CASGKGRTEAFF; CDR3 DNA: TGTGCCAGCGGAAAGGGGCGGACTGAAGCTTTCTTT; D gene: .; clone size: .; V gene: TRBV6-5; J gene: TRBJ1-1
CDR3 protein: CAITPGQSYYGYTF; CDR3 DNA: TGTGCCATCACACCGGGACAGAGCTACTATGGCTACACCTTC; D gene: TRBD1; clone size: .; V gene: TRBV10-3; J gene: TRBJ1-2
CDR3 protein: CATSDSSGANVLTF; CDR3 DNA: TGTGCCACCAGCGACAGCTCTGGGGCCAACGTCCTGACTTTC; D gene: .; clone size: .; V gene: TRBV24-1; J gene: TRBJ2-6
CDR3 protein: CASSYPDIEAFF; CDR3 DNA: TGTGCCAGCAGTTATCCGGACATTGAAGCTTTCTTT; D gene: .; clone size: .; V gene: TRBV28; J gene: TRBJ1-1
CDR3 protein: CASSLVAGGYTGELFF; CDR3 DNA: TGTGCCAGCAGCTTAGTCGCAGGGGGCTATACCGGGGAGCTGTTTTTT; D gene: TRBD1; clone size: .; V gene: TRBV7-8; J gene: TRBJ2-2
CDR3 protein: CASSYSGRGTEAFF; CDR3 DNA: TGTGCCAGCAGTTACTCTGGCAGGGGCACTGAAGCTTTCTTT; D gene: .; clone size: once; V gene: TRBV6-2/TRBV6-3; J gene: TRBJ1-1